Listed below are T cell receptor beta chains from one sample, sequenced in a study of blood T cells in healthy people across ages. TCRdb passed the 5' RACE reads through MiXCR, listing each CDR3 protein once. The sample has hundreds of thousands of distinct CDR3 sequences; around 38% are singletons. Material for sequencing was blood. The receptors come from an elderly man in good health. Both conserved end residues are trimmed from each CDR3. The D gene is left open where the match is weak.

v_gene: TRBV27; d_gene: NA; CDR3aa: ASSPRIRANTGELF
v_gene: TRBV2; d_gene: TRBD2; CDR3aa: ASGREGRGEQF
v_gene: TRBV20-1; d_gene: NA; CDR3aa: SGDGGYGYT
v_gene: TRBV5-1; d_gene: NA; CDR3aa: ASSFSAVTMDSRETQY
v_gene: TRBV7-2; d_gene: TRBD1; CDR3aa: ASSLWDSLNTEAF
v_gene: TRBV20-1; d_gene: NA; CDR3aa: SASREGPSQETQY
v_gene: TRBV5-1; d_gene: NA; CDR3aa: ASSLGEGEPYEQY
v_gene: TRBV24-1; d_gene: NA; CDR3aa: ATSFPGVSEQF
v_gene: TRBV6-2/TRBV6-3; d_gene: TRBD1; CDR3aa: ASRSQGGMTEAF
v_gene: TRBV7-2; d_gene: TRBD1; CDR3aa: ASSLGQTEYNEQF
v_gene: TRBV15; d_gene: NA; CDR3aa: ATQSRVGTEAF
v_gene: TRBV15; d_gene: NA; CDR3aa: ATSRDRFEQY
v_gene: TRBV9; d_gene: TRBD2; CDR3aa: ASSSQSGTEYNEQF
v_gene: TRBV5-1; d_gene: NA; CDR3aa: ASSLDGGISTDTQY
v_gene: TRBV20-1; d_gene: TRBD2; CDR3aa: SARDTSGSSYNEQF
v_gene: TRBV6-1; d_gene: TRBD1; CDR3aa: ASSDGTGGLTGELF
v_gene: TRBV20-1; d_gene: TRBD1; CDR3aa: SARAAGQGYEQY
v_gene: TRBV6-1; d_gene: TRBD1; CDR3aa: ASTIGQGAQETQY
v_gene: TRBV5-1; d_gene: NA; CDR3aa: ASSVRTPRRAGMDTQY
v_gene: TRBV29-1; d_gene: NA; CDR3aa: SAENGAEAF
v_gene: TRBV10-3; d_gene: NA; CDR3aa: AISERGGDSYEQY
v_gene: TRBV4-3; d_gene: NA; CDR3aa: ASSLGPPGNTEAF
v_gene: TRBV7-2; d_gene: NA; CDR3aa: ASSFASGYEQY
v_gene: TRBV11-2; d_gene: TRBD2; CDR3aa: ASSSRLAPYNEQF
v_gene: TRBV14; d_gene: NA; CDR3aa: ASSRRGSRVYEQY
v_gene: TRBV3-1; d_gene: NA; CDR3aa: ASSQVFLGGYEQY
v_gene: TRBV20-1; d_gene: NA; CDR3aa: SASSQLDTQH